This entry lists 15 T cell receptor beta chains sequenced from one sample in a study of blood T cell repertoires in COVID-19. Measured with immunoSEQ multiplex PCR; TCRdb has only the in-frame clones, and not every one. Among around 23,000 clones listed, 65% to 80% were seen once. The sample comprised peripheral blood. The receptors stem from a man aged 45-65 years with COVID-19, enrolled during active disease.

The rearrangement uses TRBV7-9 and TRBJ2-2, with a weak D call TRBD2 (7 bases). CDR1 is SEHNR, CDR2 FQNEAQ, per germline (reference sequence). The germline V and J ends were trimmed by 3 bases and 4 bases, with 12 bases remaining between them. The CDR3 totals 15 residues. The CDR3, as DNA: TGTGCCAGCAGCTTGGGGGGGCTGAGCACCGGGGAGCTGTTTTTT. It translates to CASSLGGLSTGELFF.

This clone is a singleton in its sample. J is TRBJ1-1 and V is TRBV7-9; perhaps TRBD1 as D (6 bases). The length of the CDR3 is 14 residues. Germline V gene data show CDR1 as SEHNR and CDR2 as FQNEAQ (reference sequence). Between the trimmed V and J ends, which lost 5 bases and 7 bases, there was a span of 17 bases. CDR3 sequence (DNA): TGTGCCAGCAGCGGGCCGACAGGACCATATGAAGCTTTCTTT. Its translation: CASSGPTGPYEAFF.

CDR3 region: CASSRTGVTEAFF. The CDR3 nucleotides are TGTGCCAGCAGCCGTACAGGGGTAACTGAAGCTTTCTTT. The V gene is TRBV7-9, the J gene TRBJ1-1, with 7 bases that match TRBD1. V shed 5 bases, J shed 5 bases, and the junction held 5 bases outside the gene matches. Germline V gene data show CDR1 as SEHNR and CDR2 as FQNEAQ (reference sequence). The CDR3 loop spans 13 amino acids.

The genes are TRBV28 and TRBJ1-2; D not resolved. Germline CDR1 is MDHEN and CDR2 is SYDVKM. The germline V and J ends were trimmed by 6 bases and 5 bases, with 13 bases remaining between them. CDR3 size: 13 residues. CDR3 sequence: CASRTGSSYGYTF. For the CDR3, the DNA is TGTGCCAGCAGAACCGGGAGCTCGTATGGCTACACCTTC.

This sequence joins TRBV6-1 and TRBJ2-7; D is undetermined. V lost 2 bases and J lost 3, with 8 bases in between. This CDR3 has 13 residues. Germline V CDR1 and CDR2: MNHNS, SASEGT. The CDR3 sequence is CASSEMRIYEQYF. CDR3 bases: TGTGCCAGCAGTGAAATGCGCATCTACGAGCAGTACTTC.

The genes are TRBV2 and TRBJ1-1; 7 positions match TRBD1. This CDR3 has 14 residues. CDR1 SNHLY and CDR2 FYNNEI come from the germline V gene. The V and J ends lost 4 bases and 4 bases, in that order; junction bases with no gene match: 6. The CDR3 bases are TGTGCCAGCAGTGCCGCAGGGGGAGGCACTGAAGCTTTCTTT. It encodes CASSAAGGGTEAFF.

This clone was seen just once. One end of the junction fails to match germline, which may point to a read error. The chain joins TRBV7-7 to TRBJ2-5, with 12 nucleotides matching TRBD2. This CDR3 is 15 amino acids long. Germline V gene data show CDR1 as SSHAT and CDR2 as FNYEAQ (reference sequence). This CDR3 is CASSLTSGGQETQYF. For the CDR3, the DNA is TGTGCTAGCAGCCTGACTAGCGGGGGACAAGAGACCCAGTACTTC.

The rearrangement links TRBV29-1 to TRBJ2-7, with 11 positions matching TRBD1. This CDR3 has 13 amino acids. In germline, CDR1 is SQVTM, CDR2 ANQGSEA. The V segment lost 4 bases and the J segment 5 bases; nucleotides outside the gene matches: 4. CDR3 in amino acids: CSVAWTGGNEQYF. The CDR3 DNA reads TGCAGCGTTGCTTGGACAGGGGGCAACGAGCAGTACTTC.

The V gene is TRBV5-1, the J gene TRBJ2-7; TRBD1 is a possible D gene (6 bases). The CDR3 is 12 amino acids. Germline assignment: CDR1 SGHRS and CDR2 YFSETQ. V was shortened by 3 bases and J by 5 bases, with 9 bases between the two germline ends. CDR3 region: CASSYRDHEQYF. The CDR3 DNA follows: TGCGCCAGCAGCTACAGGGATCACGAGCAGTACTTC. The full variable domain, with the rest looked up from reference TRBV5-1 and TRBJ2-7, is KAGVTQTPRYLIKTRGQQVTLSCSPISGHRSVSWYQQTPGQGLQFLFEYFSETQRNKGNFPGRFSGRQFSNSRSEMNVSTLELGDSALYLCASSYRDHEQYFGPGTRLTVT.

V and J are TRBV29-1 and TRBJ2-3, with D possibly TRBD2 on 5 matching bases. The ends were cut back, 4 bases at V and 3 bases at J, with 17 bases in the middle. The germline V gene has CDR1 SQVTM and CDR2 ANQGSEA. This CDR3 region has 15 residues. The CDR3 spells CSVAARAERTDTQYF. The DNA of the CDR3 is TGCAGCGTTGCGGCTCGAGCGGAGCGTACAGATACGCAGTATTTT.

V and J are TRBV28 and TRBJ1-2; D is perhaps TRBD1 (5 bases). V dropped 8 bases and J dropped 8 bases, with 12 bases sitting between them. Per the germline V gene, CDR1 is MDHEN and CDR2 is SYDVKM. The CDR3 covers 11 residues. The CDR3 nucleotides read TGTGCCAGCGGGGCCTCGTTGGGCTACACCTTC. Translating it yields CASGASLGYTF.

In nucleotides, the CDR3 is TGTGCCAGCAGCGTAGCGGGGGGGAACCAAGAGACCCAGTACTTC. Protein product: CASSVAGGNQETQYF. The V and J genes are TRBV9 and TRBJ2-5, with 8 bases aligning to TRBD2. CDR3 length equals 15 residues. Per the germline V gene, CDR1 is SGDLS and CDR2 is YYNGEE. Losses at the gene ends were 0 bases for V and 0 bases for J; bases not matched to a gene: 1.

The chain's CDR3 is CASKEPGQRLGPLHF. The CDR3 DNA reads TGTGCCAGCAAAGAACCGGGACAGCGCTTGGGACCCCTCCACTTT. The chain links TRBV2 to TRBJ1-6, with TRBD1 identical over 7 bases. The CDR3 totals 15 residues. In germline, CDR1 is SNHLY, CDR2 FYNNEI. V lost 7 bases to trimming and J lost 12 bases; unmatched junction nucleotides: 15.

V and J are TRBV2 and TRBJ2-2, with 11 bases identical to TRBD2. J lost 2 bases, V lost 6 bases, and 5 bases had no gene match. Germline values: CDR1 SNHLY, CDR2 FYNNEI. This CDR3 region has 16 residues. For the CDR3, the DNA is TGTGCCAGCAGACCGGGACTAGCGGACAACACCGGGGAGCTGTTTTTT. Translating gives CASRPGLADNTGELFF.

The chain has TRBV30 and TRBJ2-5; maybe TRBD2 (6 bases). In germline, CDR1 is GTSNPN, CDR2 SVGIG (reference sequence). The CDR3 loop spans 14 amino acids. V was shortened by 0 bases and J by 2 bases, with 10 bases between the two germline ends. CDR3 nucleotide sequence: TGTGCCTGGAGTGTACACGGGGGTCAAGAGACCCAGTACTTC. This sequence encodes CAWSVHGGQETQYF.